Shown below are 12 T cell receptor beta chains from a single sample sequenced in a study of blood T cells in healthy people across ages. Together with a sample-barcoded 5' primer, a J-beta primer mix was included in a second PCR lasting about 7 to 12 cycles. MiXCR was run by TCRdb on the 5' RACE reads, yielding one entry per CDR3 protein. The table records some 1.5 million distinct CDR3 sequences, under 30% of them present only once. The sample was blood. These receptor sequences come from a woman aged 30 to 39 in good health.

This clonotype was counted many times. This rearrangement joins TRBV7-2 to TRBJ2-7; the match to TRBD2 covers 10 bases. The V gene's germline CDR1 is SGHTA and CDR2 FQGNSA. The CDR3 extends over 15 amino acids. The J segment lost 2 bases and the V segment lost 4 bases, leaving 5 bases of the junction unmatched. As DNA, the CDR3 is TGTGCCAGCAGCTATGGGCTAGCGGGGGCCTACGAGCAGTACTTC. It specifies CASSYGLAGAYEQYF.

The chain employs TRBV28 and TRBJ2-7; D is uncertain. V gave up 5 bases and J gave up 7 bases, with 12 bases separating them. Germline V gene lookup returns CDR1 MDHEN and CDR2 SYDVKM. This CDR3 is built from 12 residues. In DNA form, the CDR3 reads TGTGCCAGCAGTGCCTACCCAGGAGAGCAGTACTTC. Encoded protein: CASSAYPGEQYF.

This clonotype was detected only a few times. The chain has TRBV6-5 and TRBJ2-7, with TRBD2 matching 8 bases. Trimming removed 0 bases from V and 4 bases from J; junction bases left unmatched: 11. This CDR3 is built from 17 residues. Germline CDR1 MNHEY, CDR2 SVGAGI. DNA for the CDR3: TGTGCCAGCAGTTACTCGCCAGGCCCGGGACTAGGTTACGAGCAGTACTTC. It translates to CASSYSPGPGLGYEQYF.

This clonotype was picked up a small number of times. A much larger clone differs by one base, so this may be a read error. V is TRBV5-1 and J is TRBJ2-1, with 7 bases fitting TRBD2. CDR3 length equals 15 residues. CDR1 and CDR2 (germline): SGHRS, YFSETQ. As DNA, the CDR3 is TGCACCAGCAGCTTGGGACTAACGGCCTACAATGAGCAGTTCTTC. The encoded protein is CTSSLGLTAYNEQFF.

The V and J genes are TRBV28 and TRBJ2-7; D could derive from TRBD1 or TRBD2 (6 bases each). Between the trimmed V and J ends, which lost 7 bases and 4 bases, there was a span of 14 bases. CDR1 and CDR2 from the germline V gene are MDHEN and SYDVKM. This CDR3 has 13 residues. The CDR3 spells CASMAGEAYEQYF. The CDR3 coding sequence is TGTGCCAGCATGGCAGGGGAGGCATACGAGCAGTACTTC.

Of note for this clonotype: An end of the junction differs from the germline gene, which may be a read error. This rearrangement joins TRBV4-1 to TRBJ2-3; D not resolved. The CDR3 is 14 amino acids. Germline V CDR1 and CDR2: MGHRA, YSYEKL. The CDR3: CASSQKPDGNTRYF. DNA for the CDR3: TGCGCCAGCAGCCAAAAGCCAGATGGGAATACGCGGTATTTT.

Concerning this clonotype itself: The junction departs from the called germline gene at one end, perhaps through a read error. The chain links TRBV6-1 to TRBJ2-3, with TRBD1 matching 10 bases. Germline V gene data show CDR1 as MNHNS and CDR2 as SASEGT. The CDR3 sequence is 17 residues long. CDR3 in amino acids: CASSLEPGTGDADTQYF. Here the CDR3 DNA reads TGCGCCAGCAGCCTCGAACCCGGGACAGGGGACGCAGATACGCAGTATTTT.

This clonotype has a handful of counts. An end of the junction differs from the germline gene, which may be a read error. The chain joins TRBV5-6 to TRBJ2-4, with D perhaps TRBD1 (5 bases). CDR1 SGHDT and CDR2 YYEEEE come from the germline V gene. The CDR3 has 15 amino acids. The CDR3 nucleotides read TGTGCCAGCAGTACACCAGGGCGGACCAAAAACACTCAGTACTTC. It encodes CASSTPGRTKNTQYF. The full variable domain, with the rest looked up from reference TRBV5-6 and TRBJ2-4, is DAGVTQSPTHLIKTRGQQVTLRCSPKSGHDTVSWYQQALGQGPQFIFQYYEEEERQRGNFPDRFSGHQFPNYSSELNVNALLLGDSALYLCASSTPGRTKNTQYFGAGTRLSVL.

Judged by abundance, this clonotype is medium-sized. A junction end diverges from the germline sequence, so it may reflect a read error. This chain links TRBV5-1 with TRBJ2-7; TRBD1 aligns across 8 bases. Germline CDR1 reads SGHRS; CDR2 reads YFSETQ. This CDR3 spans 14 amino acids. The CDR3 reads CASSFGQGSYEQYF. As DNA, the CDR3 is TGTGCCAGCAGCTTTGGACAGGGCAGCTACGAGCAGTACTTC.

The rearrangement joins TRBV12-3 or TRBV12-4 to TRBJ2-7; 7 positions agree with TRBD1. V was clipped by 8 bases and J by 4 bases; unmatched bases: 8. The CDR3 extends over 13 amino acids. The CDR3 DNA is TGTGCCAGCGCCCGACAGGGTCCGTACGAGCAGTACTTC. Translation gives CASARQGPYEQYF.

This clonotype has only a few counts. The chain has TRBV3-1 and TRBJ2-3; D uncertain. Germline-derived CDR1 and CDR2 are LGHDT and YNNKEL (reference sequence). The CDR3 totals 12 residues. The V end lost 4 bases, the J end lost 5 bases, and 7 bases lay between the germline ends. CDR3 amino acids: CASSPARDTQYF. For the CDR3, the DNA is TGTGCCAGCAGCCCTGCCCGAGATACGCAGTATTTT.

V and J are TRBV19 and TRBJ1-1; 7 nucleotides line up with TRBD1. The CDR3 runs to 12 residues. Germline values: CDR1 LNHDA, CDR2 SQIVND (reference sequence). J lost 11 bases, V lost 2 bases, and 5 bases had no gene match. This CDR3 is CASSIPRGRAFF. The DNA of the CDR3 is TGTGCCAGTAGTATACCGAGGGGGCGGGCTTTCTTT. The full variable domain, completed using reference TRBV19 and TRBJ1-1, is DGGITQSPKYLFRKEGQNVTLSCEQNLNHDAMYWYRQDPGQGLRLIYYSQIVNDFQKGDIAEGYSVSREKKESFPLTVTSAQKNPTAFYLCASSIPRGRAFFGQGTRLTVV.